This T cell receptor (beta chain) was identified during a study of identical twins. Findings of the study overall: Within cord blood, abundant beta clonotypes carried fewer insertions, but memory repertoires showed no such trend.

By its share, this clonotype is medium-sized. Antigen unknown. V shed 2 bases and J 6 bases; nucleotides not matched to a gene: 5. This CDR3 has 14 residues. Germline CDR1 is MNHNY and CDR2 is SVGAGI (reference sequence). TCRdb re-called the 5' RACE reads through MiXCR, storing one row per CDR3 protein. There are fewer than 250,000 distinct CDR3 sequences in the sample; approximately 9% occur only once, and about 5.5% lies in the top ten. Sequences were obtained from memory (CD45RO+) T cells sorted from blood. The source is a woman under 30 in good health. The gene calls are TRBV6-6 and TRBJ2-7; 9 bases align to TRBD1. The CDR3 nucleotides read TGTGCCAGCAGTTACGCGACAGGGGGTGGCGAGCAGTACTTC. Encoded protein: CASSYATGGGEQYF.